These T cell receptor beta chains were read from a single sample in a study of regulatory and conventional T cells in RAG deficiency. Sequencing used immunoSEQ multiplex PCR; TCRdb keeps in-frame clones, though not all of them. The sample consists of tens of thousands of clones, 89% of them appearing once. These records were also assigned to another study, of regulatory T cells.

The sample was CD8+ T cells sorted from blood. The receptors here all came from a human donor in good health. CDR3s leave out the opening cysteine and the closing phenylalanine or tryptophan. A D gene is named only where the DNA matches it firmly. For some rows the clone size is stated as once, few or many, or as a class when expanded; others skip it.

clone_size	d_call	v_call	cdr3_aa
.	.	TRBV5-6	ASSLLDSPLH
.	.	TRBV18	ASSPPYQGQHGYT
.	TRBD2	TRBV4-2	ASSQEVTSGGTDTQY
.	.	TRBV10-2	ASSKGELRVRNTEAF
.	.	TRBV19	ASRLVPGGEQF
once	TRBD1	TRBV5-1	ASSLSVGTGEVQY
once	.	TRBV19	ASSIGGGRNYGYT
.	TRBD1	TRBV11-2	ASSLSTGSGNTIY
once	TRBD2	TRBV9	ASSPGTMEQF
.	.	TRBV5-6	ASSFSGGYYNEQF
.	.	TRBV16	ASSQTRPSTGELF
once	.	TRBV27	ASSLGGASTEAF
.	TRBD1	TRBV5-1	ASREGQDSSYEQY
.	.	TRBV6-1	ASKEGMGGNQPQH
.	.	TRBV5-1	ASSLSGTPQETQY
.	.	TRBV19	ASTTDVSGYT
.	.	TRBV15	ATSRDKGYGGPKDTQY
once	.	TRBV27	ASSLLGLFSEQY